The 10 T cell receptor beta chains below all came from one sample that was sequenced in a study of CD8 T cells in Susac syndrome (dated by TCRdb to between 2019 and 2020). Receptors were amplified or captured by the immunoSEQ multiplex PCR assay. RNA was extracted using the RNeasy kit, and about 0.45 to 1 microgram was reverse transcribed with random hexamers. TCRdb applied fastp at Q25 and MiXCR to the public reads, then kept only in-frame beta chains. One record per CDR3 amino acid sequence lists the most common genes and DNA. The sample contains some 150,000 distinct CDR3 sequences, 90% to 95% of them found a single time. About 0.17% of the sample lies in the top ten. The sequenced material came from CD4+ T cells from PBMCs. Receptors originate from a human donor with Susac syndrome.

Here the CDR3 DNA reads TGTGCCACCCCTCTGGGTCATCAGCCCCAGCATTTT. Amino acid sequence: CATPLGHQPQHF. The V gene is TRBV18, the J gene TRBJ1-5; unclear D gene. This CDR3 is built from 12 residues. Germline V gene lookup returns CDR1 KGHSH and CDR2 LQKENI. The germline V and J ends were trimmed by 10 bases and 5 bases, with 12 bases remaining between them.

The V call is TRBV20-1, the J call TRBJ2-1; 12 bases fit TRBD2. Germline CDR1 DFQATT, CDR2 SNEGSKA (reference sequence). Trimming took 6 bases from V and 3 from J; bases not matched to a gene: 3. The CDR3 is 14 amino acids. In DNA, the CDR3 is TGCAGTGCGACACTAGCGGGGGGCTACAATGAGCAGTTCTTC. Translation: CSATLAGGYNEQFF.

The V gene is TRBV12-3 or TRBV12-4, the J gene TRBJ1-5; 9 bases match TRBD1. Trimming at V came to 7 bases and at J to 3 bases, leaving 13 bases not matched to a gene. This CDR3 is built from 17 residues. In nucleotides, the CDR3 is TGTGCCAGCACCTTGTCCGGGACAGGGCGGTTCAATCAGCCCCAGCATTTT. Protein product: CASTLSGTGRFNQPQHF.

The rearrangement uses TRBV20-1 and TRBJ1-5, with TRBD1 as a possible D gene (6 bases). V was trimmed by 0 bases and J by 2 bases, leaving 14 bases between them. The CDR3 is 16 amino acids. Germline values: CDR1 DFQATT, CDR2 SNEGSKA (reference sequence). CDR3 sequence: CSARDHGGNGNQPQHF. The CDR3 bases are TGCAGTGCTAGAGATCATGGGGGCAACGGCAATCAGCCCCAGCATTTT.

V is TRBV4-2 and J is TRBJ2-1; 8 nucleotides match TRBD2. The V segment lost 0 bases and the J segment 9 bases; nucleotides outside the gene matches: 13. The CDR3 runs to 17 residues. From germline, CDR1 is LGHNA and CDR2 YNFKEQ. DNA for the CDR3: TGTGCCAGCAGCCAAGATGAGTCAGCGGGGGCCTTCCTTGAGCAGTTCTTC. Protein: CASSQDESAGAFLEQFF.

The chain joins TRBV2 to TRBJ1-6; unclear D gene. V was trimmed by 6 bases and J by 0 bases, leaving 15 bases between them. Germline V gene data show CDR1 as SNHLY and CDR2 as FYNNEI. This CDR3 has 17 amino acids. CDR3 nucleotide sequence: TGTGCCAGCAGCCAACGCGGGGTGAGCTCCTATAATTCACCCCTCCACTTT. It encodes CASSQRGVSSYNSPLHF. The full variable domain, completed using reference TRBV2 and TRBJ1-6, is EPEVTQTPSHQVTQMGQEVILRCVPISNHLYFYWYRQILGQKVEFLVSFYNNEISEKSEIFDDQFSVERPDGSNFTLKIRSTKLEDSAMYFCASSQRGVSSYNSPLHFGNGTRLTVT.

The V call is TRBV7-8, the J call TRBJ2-2; the D gene is possibly TRBD2 (6 bases). With 6 bases removed from V and 1 base from J, the gap between germline ends came to 6 bases. CDR3 length: 13 amino acids. Per germline, CDR1 SGHVS and CDR2 FQNEAQ. The CDR3 DNA follows: TGTGCCAGCAGGGGGGGGAACACCGGGGAGCTGTTTTTT. It is translated as CASRGGNTGELFF. The full variable domain, rest sourced from reference TRBV7-8 and TRBJ2-2, is GAGVSQSPRYKVAKRGQDVALRCDPISGHVSLFWYQQALGQGPEFLTYFQNEAQLDKSGLPSDRFFAERPEGSVSTLKIQRTQQEDSAVYLCASRGGNTGELFFGEGSRLTVL.

J is TRBJ2-7 and V is TRBV18; D is tentatively TRBD1 or TRBD2 (5 bases each). Deletions cut 3 bases from V and 5 bases from J, with 11 bases between. CDR1 and CDR2 from the germline V gene are KGHSH and LQKENI. The length of the CDR3 is 13 residues. This chain's CDR3 is CASSPSGAHEQYF. As DNA, the CDR3 is TGTGCCAGCTCACCCTCCGGGGCCCACGAGCAGTACTTC.

This clonotype was recorded once. The chain has TRBV12-3 or TRBV12-4 and TRBJ2-3, with 13 bases identical to TRBD2. The J segment lost 2 bases and the V segment lost 4 bases, leaving 3 bases of the junction unmatched. The CDR3 is made up of 16 amino acids. The CDR3 sequence: CASSYGLAGVTDTQYF. The CDR3 DNA is TGTGCCAGCAGTTATGGACTAGCGGGGGTCACAGATACGCAGTATTTT.

The rearrangement links TRBV7-7 to TRBJ1-1, with 7 bases matching TRBD1. CDR1 is SSHAT and CDR2 is FNYEAQ in the germline V gene (reference sequence). This CDR3 has 15 amino acids. V trimming: 4 bases; J trimming: 5 bases; junction bases outside the gene matches: 10. In DNA, the CDR3 is TGTGCCAGCAGCTCATCAGGGGGGCAAGGGACTGAAGCTTTCTTT. Translating gives CASSSSGGQGTEAFF.